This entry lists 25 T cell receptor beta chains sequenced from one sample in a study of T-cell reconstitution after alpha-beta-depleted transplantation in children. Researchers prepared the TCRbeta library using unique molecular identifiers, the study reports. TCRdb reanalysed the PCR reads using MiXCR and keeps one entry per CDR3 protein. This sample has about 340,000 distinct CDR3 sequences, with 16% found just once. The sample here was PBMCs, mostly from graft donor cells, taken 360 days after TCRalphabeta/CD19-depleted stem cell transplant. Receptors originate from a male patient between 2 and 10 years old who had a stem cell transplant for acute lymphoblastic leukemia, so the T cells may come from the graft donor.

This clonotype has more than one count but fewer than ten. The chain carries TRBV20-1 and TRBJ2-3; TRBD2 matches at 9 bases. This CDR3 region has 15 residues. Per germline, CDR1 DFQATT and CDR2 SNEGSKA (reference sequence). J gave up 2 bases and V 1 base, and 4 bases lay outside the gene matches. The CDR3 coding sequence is TGCAGTGCTAGAGTACTAGCGGGCCTCACAGATACGCAGTATTTT. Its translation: CSARVLAGLTDTQYF.

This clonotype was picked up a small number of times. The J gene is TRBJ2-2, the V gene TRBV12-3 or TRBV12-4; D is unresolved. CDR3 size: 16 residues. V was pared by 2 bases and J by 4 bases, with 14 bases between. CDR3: CASSLLAGWSTGELFF. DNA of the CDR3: TGTGCCAGCAGTTTACTGGCCGGGTGGAGCACCGGGGAGCTGTTTTTT.

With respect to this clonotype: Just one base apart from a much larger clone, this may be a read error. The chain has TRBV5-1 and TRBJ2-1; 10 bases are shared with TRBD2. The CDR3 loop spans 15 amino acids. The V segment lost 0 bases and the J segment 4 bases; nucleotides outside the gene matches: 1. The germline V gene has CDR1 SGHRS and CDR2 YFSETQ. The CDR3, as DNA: TGCGCCAGCAGCTTGGTACTAGCGGGGTACAATGAGCAGTTCTTC. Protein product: CASSLVLAGYNEQFF.

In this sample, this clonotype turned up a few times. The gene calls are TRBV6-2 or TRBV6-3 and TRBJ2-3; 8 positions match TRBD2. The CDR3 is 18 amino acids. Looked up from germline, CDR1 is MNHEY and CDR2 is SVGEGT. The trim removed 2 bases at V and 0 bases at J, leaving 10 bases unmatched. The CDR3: CASSYPLGSGRSTDTQYF. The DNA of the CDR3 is TGTGCCAGCAGTTACCCCCTCGGCAGCGGGAGAAGCACAGATACGCAGTATTTT.

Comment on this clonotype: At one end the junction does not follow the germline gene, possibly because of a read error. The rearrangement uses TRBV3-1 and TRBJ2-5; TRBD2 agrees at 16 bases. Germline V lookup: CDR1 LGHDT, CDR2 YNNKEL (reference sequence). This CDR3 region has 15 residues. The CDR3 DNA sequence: TGTGCCAGCAGCCATCCGGGACTAGCGGGAGGGTATTCGGACTTC. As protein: CASSHPGLAGGYSDF.

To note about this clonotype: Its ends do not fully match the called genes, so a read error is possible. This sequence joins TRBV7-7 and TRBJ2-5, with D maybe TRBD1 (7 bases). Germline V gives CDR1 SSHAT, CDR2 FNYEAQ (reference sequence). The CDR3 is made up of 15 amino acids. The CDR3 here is CASSLGGTVPETQYF. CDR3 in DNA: TGTGCTAGCAGCTTAGGAGGGACAGTGCCAGAGACCCAGTACTTC.

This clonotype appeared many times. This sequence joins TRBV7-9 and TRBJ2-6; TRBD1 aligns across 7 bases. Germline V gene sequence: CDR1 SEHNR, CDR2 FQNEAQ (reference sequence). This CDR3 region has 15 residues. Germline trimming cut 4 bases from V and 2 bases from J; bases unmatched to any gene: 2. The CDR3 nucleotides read TGTGCCAGCAGCTATCAGGGGGCTGGGGCCAACGTCCTGACTTTC. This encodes CASSYQGAGANVLTF.

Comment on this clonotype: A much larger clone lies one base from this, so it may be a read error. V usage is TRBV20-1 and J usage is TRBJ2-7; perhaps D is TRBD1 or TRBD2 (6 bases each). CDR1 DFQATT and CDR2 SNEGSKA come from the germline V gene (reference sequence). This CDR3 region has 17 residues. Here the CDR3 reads CCARAVAWAGHTYEQYF. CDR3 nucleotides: TGCTGTGCTAGAGCCGTCGCGTGGGCGGGACACACCTACGAGCAGTACTTC.

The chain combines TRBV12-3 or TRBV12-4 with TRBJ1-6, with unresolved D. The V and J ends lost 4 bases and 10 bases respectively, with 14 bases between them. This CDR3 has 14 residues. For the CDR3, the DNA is TGTGCCAGCAGTTCCAGCCGGCTCTTCTCACCCCTCCACTTT. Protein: CASSSSRLFSPLHF.

Written as DNA, the CDR3 is TGTGCCAGCGGCTTCCGAGGGGGATGGGGGCCTACCTACGAGCAGTACTTC. Its translation is CASGFRGGWGPTYEQYF. The gene calls are TRBV6-2 or TRBV6-3 and TRBJ2-7, with D maybe TRBD1 (6 bases). CDR1 is MNHEY, CDR2 SVGEGT, per germline. CDR3 size: 17 residues. Trimming removed 8 bases at V and 2 bases at J, with 25 bases between.

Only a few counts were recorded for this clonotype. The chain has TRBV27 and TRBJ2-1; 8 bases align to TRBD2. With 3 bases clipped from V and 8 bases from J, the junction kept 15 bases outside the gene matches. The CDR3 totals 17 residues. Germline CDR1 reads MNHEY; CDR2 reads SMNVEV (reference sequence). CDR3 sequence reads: CASSFYMIAGLKDEQFF. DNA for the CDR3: TGTGCCAGCAGTTTCTACATGATAGCGGGACTTAAAGATGAGCAGTTCTTC.

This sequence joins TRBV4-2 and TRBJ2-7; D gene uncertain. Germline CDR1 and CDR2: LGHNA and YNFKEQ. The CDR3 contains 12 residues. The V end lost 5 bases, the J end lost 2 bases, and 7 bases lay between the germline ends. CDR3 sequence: CASSSPTYEQYF. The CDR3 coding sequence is TGTGCCAGCAGCTCACCAACCTACGAGCAGTACTTC.

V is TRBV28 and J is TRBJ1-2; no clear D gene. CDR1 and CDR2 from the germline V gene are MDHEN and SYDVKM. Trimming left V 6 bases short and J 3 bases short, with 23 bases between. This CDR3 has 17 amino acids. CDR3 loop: CASRQRRGRELYYGYTF. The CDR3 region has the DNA TGTGCCAGCAGACAAAGACGGGGTCGAGAGTTGTACTATGGCTACACCTTC.

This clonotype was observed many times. The DNA of the CDR3 is TGTGCCAGCAGTGTTGAGAATGAGCAGTTCTTC. This translates into CASSVENEQFF. This chain joins TRBV2 and TRBJ2-1; D is unresolved. This CDR3 has 11 amino acids. From germline, CDR1 is SNHLY and CDR2 FYNNEI. V was cut by 4 bases and J by 7 bases, with 5 bases left in between.

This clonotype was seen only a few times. In DNA, the CDR3 is TGTGCCAGCAGTAGCCGGCTAACCGGGACTGGCAATGAGCAGTTCTTC. This gives the protein CASSSRLTGTGNEQFF. The gene calls are TRBV28 and TRBJ2-1, with a tentative D call TRBD2 (6 bases). The CDR3 length is 16 residues. CDR1 MDHEN and CDR2 SYDVKM come from the germline V gene. V gave up 5 bases and J gave up 6 bases, with 20 bases separating them.

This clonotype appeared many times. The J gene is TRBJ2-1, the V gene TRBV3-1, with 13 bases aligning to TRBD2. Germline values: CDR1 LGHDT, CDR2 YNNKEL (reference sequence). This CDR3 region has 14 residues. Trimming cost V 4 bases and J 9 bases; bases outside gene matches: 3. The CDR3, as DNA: TGTGCCAGCAGCCCCGGGACTAGCGGGGTTGAGCAGTTCTTC. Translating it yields CASSPGTSGVEQFF.

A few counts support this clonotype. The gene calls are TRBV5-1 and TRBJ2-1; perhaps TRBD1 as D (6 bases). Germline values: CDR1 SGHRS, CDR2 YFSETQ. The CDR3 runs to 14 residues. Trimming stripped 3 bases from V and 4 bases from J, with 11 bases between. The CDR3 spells CASSWDTAYNEQFF. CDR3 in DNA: TGCGCCAGCAGCTGGGACACCGCATACAATGAGCAGTTCTTC.

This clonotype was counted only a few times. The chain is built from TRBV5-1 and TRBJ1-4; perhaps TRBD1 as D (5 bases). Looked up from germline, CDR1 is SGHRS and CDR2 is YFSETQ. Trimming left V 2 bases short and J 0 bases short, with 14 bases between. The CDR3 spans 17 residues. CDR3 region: CASSFRTGPATNEKLFF. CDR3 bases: TGCGCCAGCAGCTTCCGGACGGGACCTGCAACTAATGAAAAACTGTTTTTT.

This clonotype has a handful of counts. CDR3 in DNA: TGTGCCAGCAGCCCAGGGACAGATATTAATGAAAAACTGTTTTTT. Translating it yields CASSPGTDINEKLFF. The chain joins TRBV9 to TRBJ1-4, with 7 bases that match TRBD1. Germline CDR1 SGDLS, CDR2 YYNGEE. The length of the CDR3 is 15 residues. V shed 4 bases, J shed 4 bases, and the junction held 7 bases outside the gene matches.

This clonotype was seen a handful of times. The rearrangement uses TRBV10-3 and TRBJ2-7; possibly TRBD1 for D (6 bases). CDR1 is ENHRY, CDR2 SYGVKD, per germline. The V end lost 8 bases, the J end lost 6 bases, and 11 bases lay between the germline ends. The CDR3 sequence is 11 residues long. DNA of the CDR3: TGTGCCATCGGGGGCGGGCTCGAGCAGTACTTC. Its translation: CAIGGGLEQYF.

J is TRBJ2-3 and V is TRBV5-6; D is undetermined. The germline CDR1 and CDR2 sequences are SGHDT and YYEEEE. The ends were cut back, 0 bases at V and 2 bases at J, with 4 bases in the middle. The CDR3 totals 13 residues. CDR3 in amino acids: CASSLAATDTQYF. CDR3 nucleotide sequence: TGTGCCAGCAGCTTGGCAGCCACAGATACGCAGTATTTT.

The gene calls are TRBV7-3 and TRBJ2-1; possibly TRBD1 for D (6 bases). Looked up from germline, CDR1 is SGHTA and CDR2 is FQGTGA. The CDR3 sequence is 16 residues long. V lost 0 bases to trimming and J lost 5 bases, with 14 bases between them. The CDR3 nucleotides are TGTGCCAGCAGCTTAACGGTAAAAAAGGGGGACAATGAGCAGTTCTTC. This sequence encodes CASSLTVKKGDNEQFF.

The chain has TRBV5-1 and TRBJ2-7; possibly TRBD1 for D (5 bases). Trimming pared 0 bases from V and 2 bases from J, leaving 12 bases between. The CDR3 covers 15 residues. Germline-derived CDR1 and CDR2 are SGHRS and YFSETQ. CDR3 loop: CASSLVLDSTYEQYF. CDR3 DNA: TGCGCCAGCAGCTTGGTCCTCGACAGTACCTACGAGCAGTACTTC.

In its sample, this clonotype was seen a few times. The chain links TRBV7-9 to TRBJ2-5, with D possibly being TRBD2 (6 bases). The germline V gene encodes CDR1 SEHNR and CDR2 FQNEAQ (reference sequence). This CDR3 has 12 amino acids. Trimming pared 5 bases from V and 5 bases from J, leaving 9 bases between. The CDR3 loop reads CASSRERETQYF. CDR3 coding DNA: TGTGCCAGCAGCCGGGAGCGCGAGACCCAGTACTTC.

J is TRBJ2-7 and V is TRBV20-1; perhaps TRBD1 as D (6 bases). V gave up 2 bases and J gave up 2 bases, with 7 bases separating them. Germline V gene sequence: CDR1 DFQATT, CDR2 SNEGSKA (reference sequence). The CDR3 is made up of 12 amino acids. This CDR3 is CSARTGTYEQYF. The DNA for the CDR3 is TGCAGTGCTAGAACAGGGACCTACGAGCAGTACTTC.